The T cell receptor beta chain described here comes from a study of T-cell memory formation after mild COVID-19. Whole-study context: Clustering of TCRs was largely donor specific.

The CDR3 sequence is 16 residues long. Germline CDR1 reads LNHDA; CDR2 reads SQIVND (reference sequence). The V and J ends lost 5 bases and 5 bases respectively, with 18 bases between them. Study-level findings and limits: Of the contracting clones, CD4+ ones lay mainly in CM and EM, and CD8+ ones in EMRA.

This clonotype has just a few counts. Its antigen remains unknown. With constant-segment primers, 5'RACE yielded cDNA libraries of TCR alpha and TCR beta that carried sample barcodes and UMIs. TCRdb analysed the 5' RACE reads with MiXCR anew, one entry per CDR3 protein. The profile shows roughly 600,000 distinct CDR3 sequences, more than 15% of them singletons. The sequence derives from an adult woman who had mild COVID-19 (a few samples of this study predate the infection). Cell type and time point are not known. Sequenced input: PBMCs or a T cell subset sorted from them (not recorded which). The V and J genes are TRBV19 and TRBJ2-2; the D is unclear. CDR3 DNA: TGTGCCAGTAGTTCGCATAGGGTATTGTCAACCGGGGAGCTGTTTTTT. Its translation is CASSSHRVLSTGELFF.